Below, 14 T cell receptor beta chains from the same sample are listed, as sequenced in a study of blood T cell repertoires in COVID-19 (dated by TCRdb to 2019 to 2021). Libraries were made using the immunoSEQ multiplex PCR assay. TCRdb carries this immuneACCESS record with in-frame sequences only. Its versions omit some clonotypes, under half of them owing to an unresolved V gene in the studies checked, with the rest unexplained. Recorded for this sample are about 55,000 clones; approximately 91% of them occurred a single time. The top ten hold 8.5% of the sample. Sequencing was done on a sample of peripheral blood. The receptors were sampled from a man aged 60-69 years with active COVID-19.

The genes are TRBV19 and TRBJ2-3; a possible D gene is TRBD1 (6 bases). V lost 6 bases and J 1 base, leaving 17 bases between the germline ends. There are 16 residues in the CDR3. CDR1 and CDR2 (germline): LNHDA, SQIVND (reference sequence). The CDR3 nucleotides are TGTGCCAGTAGCCGCCCGAGGGCAGGGGGCACAGATACGCAGTATTTT. Amino acid sequence: CASSRPRAGGTDTQYF.

The chain joins TRBV7-6 to TRBJ1-1, with D maybe TRBD1 (5 bases). The CDR3 consists of 15 residues. CDR1 SGHVS and CDR2 FNYEAQ come from the germline V gene. V was pared by 1 base and J by 3 bases, with 12 bases between. DNA for the CDR3: TGTGCCAGCAGCTTAGGTGGCGGGGGGGACACTGAAGCTTTCTTT. Its translation is CASSLGGGGDTEAFF.

This sequence joins TRBV6-5 and TRBJ2-2; D perhaps matches TRBD2 (6 bases). Trimming left V 7 bases short and J 1 base short, with 13 bases between. This CDR3 has 15 residues. Germline V lookup: CDR1 MNHEY, CDR2 SVGAGI. CDR3 coding DNA: TGTGCCAGCAACACAAGGGGAGGGAACACCGGGGAGCTGTTTTTT. The encoded protein is CASNTRGGNTGELFF.

The rearrangement links TRBV6-6 to TRBJ2-1; maybe TRBD2 (6 bases). The CDR3 has 15 amino acids. The germline V gene has CDR1 MNHNY and CDR2 SVGAGI (reference sequence). Trimming shortened V by 0 bases and J by 0 bases, and 6 bases separated the two germline ends. The CDR3 sequence is CASSYSSGSYNEQFF. In DNA form, the CDR3 reads TGTGCCAGCAGTTACTCTAGCGGCTCCTACAATGAGCAGTTCTTC.

The chain recombines TRBV27 with TRBJ2-3; D might be TRBD1 (5 bases). CDR1 MNHEY and CDR2 SMNVEV come from the germline V gene (reference sequence). The CDR3 covers 14 residues. V was shortened by 6 bases and J by 0 bases, with 10 bases between the two germline ends. Written as DNA, the CDR3 is TGTGCCAGCAGCCCTCGACAGAGCACAGATACGCAGTATTTT. Its protein is CASSPRQSTDTQYF.

This clone was observed a handful of times. The chain carries TRBV2 and TRBJ2-7, with 9 bases that match TRBD1. Germline lookup yields CDR1 SNHLY and CDR2 FYNNEI. With V trimmed by 3 bases and J by 3 bases, 6 bases remained unmatched. This CDR3 is 15 amino acids long. The CDR3 nucleotides read TGTGCCAGCAGTGAGGCCGGGACAGGGTACTACGAGCAGTACTTC. Translation gives CASSEAGTGYYEQYF. Combining the CDR3 with reference TRBV2 and TRBJ2-7 gives the whole variable domain EPEVTQTPSHQVTQMGQEVILRCVPISNHLYFYWYRQILGQKVEFLVSFYNNEISEKSEIFDDQFSVERPDGSNFTLKIRSTKLEDSAMYFCASSEAGTGYYEQYFGPGTRLTVT.

The chain links TRBV6-5 to TRBJ1-2, with D possibly matching TRBD1 (5 bases). The CDR3 is 14 amino acids. Per germline, CDR1 MNHEY and CDR2 SVGAGI. Trimming removed 2 bases at V and 4 bases at J, with 11 bases between. DNA of the CDR3: TGTGCCAGCAGTTACCTCGGGAGGGGCTATGGCTACACCTTC. Encoded protein: CASSYLGRGYGYTF.

Notes on this clone: Other DNA variants within this sample encode the same CDR3. The chain recombines TRBV5-1 with TRBJ2-7; tentatively, D is TRBD1 (5 bases). CDR3 size: 13 residues. Trimming removed 2 bases at V and 0 bases at J, with 6 bases between. Germline CDR1 SGHRS, CDR2 YFSETQ. Written as DNA, the CDR3 is TGCGCCAGCAGCTTAACAGGCTCCTACGAGCAGTACTTC. The encoded protein is CASSLTGSYEQYF.

V is TRBV19 and J is TRBJ2-7, with 12 bases that match TRBD2. CDR1 and CDR2 (germline): LNHDA, SQIVND (reference sequence). This CDR3 region has 15 residues. V lost 1 base, J lost 5 bases, and 3 bases stayed unmatched. For the CDR3, the DNA is TGTGCCAGTAGTATAGGACTAGCGGGAGTAAACGAGCAGTACTTC. Translating it yields CASSIGLAGVNEQYF.

The chain combines TRBV7-2 with TRBJ2-7; D is possibly TRBD1 (6 bases). Germline-derived CDR1 and CDR2 are SGHTA and FQGNSA. CDR3 length equals 15 residues. V shed 2 bases and J shed 4 bases, with 15 bases lying between them. CDR3 protein: CASSLTPGTRYEQYF. For the CDR3, the DNA is TGTGCCAGCAGCTTAACCCCCGGGACAAGGTACGAGCAGTACTTC.

This clone was recorded a few times. The V gene is TRBV29-1, the J gene TRBJ2-2; TRBD1 agrees at 8 bases. J lost 0 bases, V lost 6 bases, and 6 bases had no gene match. The CDR3 loop spans 15 amino acids. Germline V gives CDR1 SQVTM, CDR2 ANQGSEA. This chain's CDR3 is CSVRTGPTNTGELFF. The CDR3 DNA is TGCAGCGTCCGGACAGGGCCTACGAACACCGGGGAGCTGTTTTTT.

The chain is built from TRBV10-3 and TRBJ2-3, with a tentative D call TRBD2 (6 bases). V was pared by 8 bases and J by 2 bases, with 11 bases between. CDR3 size: 13 residues. CDR1 is ENHRY and CDR2 is SYGVKD in the germline V gene. The CDR3 loop is CAIGSSDTDTQYF. Here the CDR3 DNA reads TGTGCCATCGGATCTAGCGACACAGATACGCAGTATTTT.

This clone was detected once. This rearrangement joins TRBV3-1 (or the pseudogene TRBV3-2) to TRBJ2-1, with unresolved D. Germline V gives CDR1 LGHDT, CDR2 YNNKEL (reference sequence). Trimming removed 0 bases from V and 3 bases from J, with 9 bases in between. This CDR3 contains 15 residues. The CDR3 reads CASSQDLNSYNEQFF. The CDR3 nucleotides are TGTGCCAGCAGCCAAGATCTTAACAGCTACAATGAGCAGTTCTTC.

The chain employs TRBV7-2 and TRBJ2-7; 8 bases align to TRBD1. V was pared by 2 bases and J by 6 bases, with 3 bases of the junction left unmatched. Per the germline V gene, CDR1 is SGHTA and CDR2 is FQGNSA. This CDR3 contains 13 residues. The CDR3 bases are TGTGCCAGCAGCTTACAGGGGGCCCCCGAGCAGTACTTC. Protein product: CASSLQGAPEQYF.